This T cell receptor beta chain was observed in a study of blood T cell repertoires in COVID-19. In the study overall: Acute and convalescent COVID-19 samples came from the United States, Italy and Spain. PBMCs, B-cell-depleted T cells, or T cells were the source of the cDNA or gDNA that made up the material.

The CDR3 runs to 14 residues. The trim removed 3 bases at V and 5 bases at J, leaving 6 bases unmatched. Germline values: CDR1 SGHNT, CDR2 YYREEE (reference sequence). Participant ages covered 18 to 89 years across 20 to 25 US areas. Categorization into cohorts depended on clinical history that participants reported. The assay was immunoSEQ multiplex PCR, and TCRdb's table has in-frame clones only and misses some. The sample contains 200,000 to 250,000 clones, 82% of which appear only once. The chain carries TRBV5-4 and TRBJ2-3, with TRBD1 identical over 7 bases. The sequenced material came from PBMCs or T cells enriched from blood (not recorded which). The source of this sequence is a woman aged 55-69 years who had recovered from COVID-19. CDR3 amino acids: CASSSLSGGDTQYF. CDR3 nucleotide sequence: TGTGCCAGCAGCTCATTGTCAGGGGGAGATACGCAGTATTTT.